A single sample gave rise to the 18 T cell receptor beta chains below, sequenced in a study of CD8 T cells in Susac syndrome. cDNA came from roughly 0.5 to 1 ug RNA primed by random hexamers. TCRdb used MiXCR to reprocess the immunoSEQ multiplex PCR reads, holding one entry per CDR3 protein. The data show under 250,000 distinct CDR3 sequences, less than 95% seen once. The sequenced material came from CD4+ T cells from PBMCs. These receptors were taken from a human donor with Susac syndrome.

V is TRBV15 and J is TRBJ1-1; D remains unclear. Germline CDR1 LNHNV, CDR2 YYDKDF (reference sequence). The V end lost 3 bases, the J end lost 1 base, and 6 bases lay between the germline ends. CDR3 length: 13 residues. Written as DNA, the CDR3 is TGTGCCACCAGCAGTTCAGAGAACACTGAAGCTTTCTTT. It is translated as CATSSSENTEAFF.

The CDR3 DNA follows: TGTGCCAGCGGTCGACAGGAAAACACTGAAGCTTTCTTT. Its protein is CASGRQENTEAFF. This chain links TRBV2 with TRBJ1-1; D might be TRBD1 (6 bases). V gave up 8 bases and J gave up 2 bases, with 12 bases separating them. The CDR3 consists of 13 residues. Germline CDR1 is SNHLY and CDR2 is FYNNEI. Looking up the rest from reference TRBV2 and TRBJ1-1 gives the full variable domain: EPEVTQTPSHQVTQMGQEVILRCVPISNHLYFYWYRQILGQKVEFLVSFYNNEISEKSEIFDDQFSVERPDGSNFTLKIRSTKLEDSAMYFCASGRQENTEAFFGQGTRLTVV.

This clonotype was found once. The chain is built from TRBV20-1 and TRBJ2-7; 7 nucleotides match TRBD1. V gave up 6 bases and J gave up 6 bases; unmatched junction bases: 11. Germline V gene data show CDR1 as DFQATT and CDR2 as SNEGSKA (reference sequence). The CDR3 consists of 13 residues. The CDR3 sequence: CSADGTADSEQYF. CDR3 nucleotides: TGCAGTGCCGACGGGACAGCGGACTCCGAGCAGTACTTC.

CDR3 sequence: CASSQGNRGTEAFF. The CDR3, as DNA: TGCGCCAGCAGCCAAGGGAACAGGGGCACTGAAGCTTTCTTT. V and J are TRBV4-3 and TRBJ1-1; 7 nucleotides align to TRBD1. With 1 base clipped from V and 4 bases from J, the junction kept 3 bases outside the gene matches. Germline loops: CDR1 LGHNA, CDR2 YSLEER. This CDR3 contains 14 residues.

The chain links TRBV5-1 to TRBJ2-6; TRBD1 aligns across 8 bases. Trimming took 2 bases from V and 3 from J; bases not matched to a gene: 13. This CDR3 is built from 19 residues. Germline CDR1 is SGHRS and CDR2 is YFSETQ. CDR3: CASSFYPRQGMDGANVLTF. The CDR3 nucleotides are TGCGCCAGCAGCTTTTACCCTCGACAGGGGATGGATGGGGCCAACGTCCTGACTTTC. The whole variable domain, remainder taken from reference TRBV5-1 and TRBJ2-6, is KAGVTQTPRYLIKTRGQQVTLSCSPISGHRSVSWYQQTPGQGLQFLFEYFSETQRNKGNFPGRFSGRQFSNSRSEMNVSTLELGDSALYLCASSFYPRQGMDGANVLTFGAGSRLTVL.

This clonotype was recorded only once. This chain links TRBV10-3 with TRBJ2-5; 7 bases agree with TRBD2. Germline assignment: CDR1 ENHRY and CDR2 SYGVKD. CDR3 length: 15 residues. J lost 2 bases, V lost 3 bases, and 6 bases had no gene match. CDR3 residues: CAISDALAEQETQYF. The CDR3 coding sequence is TGTGCCATCAGTGATGCCCTAGCGGAACAAGAGACCCAGTACTTC.

The gene calls are TRBV9 and TRBJ2-5, with D hard to call. The germline V and J ends were trimmed by 2 bases and 2 bases, with 10 bases remaining between them. The germline V gene has CDR1 SGDLS and CDR2 YYNGEE. The CDR3 sequence is 14 residues long. CDR3 region: CASSVGATQETQYF. In DNA form, the CDR3 reads TGTGCCAGCAGCGTGGGCGCAACACAAGAGACCCAGTACTTC. Together with reference TRBV9 and TRBJ2-5, the CDR3 gives the full variable domain: DSGVTQTPKHLITATGQRVTLRCSPRSGDLSVYWYQQSLDQGLQFLIQYYNGEERAKGNILERFSAQQFPDLHSELNLSSLELGDSALYFCASSVGATQETQYFGPGTRLLVL.

This clonotype came up once. J is TRBJ1-6 and V is TRBV25-1, with TRBD1 matching over 9 bases. V gave up 9 bases and J gave up 6 bases; unmatched junction bases: 9. Germline CDR1 reads MGHDK; CDR2 reads SYGVNS. There are 15 residues in the CDR3. CDR3 in amino acids: CASRARDRVNSPLHF. CDR3 DNA sequence: TGTGCCAGTAGGGCCCGGGACAGGGTTAATTCACCCCTCCACTTT.

The genes are TRBV10-3 and TRBJ1-1, with D maybe TRBD1 (6 bases). From germline, CDR1 is ENHRY and CDR2 SYGVKD. Trimming removed 3 bases from V and 3 bases from J, with 14 bases in between. This CDR3 is 15 amino acids long. This chain's CDR3 is CAISDSNRAHTEAFF. CDR3 DNA: TGTGCCATCAGTGACAGCAACAGGGCCCACACTGAAGCTTTCTTT.

The V and J genes are TRBV19 and TRBJ1-2, with 8 bases identical to TRBD1. The CDR3 totals 15 residues. Germline CDR1 is LNHDA and CDR2 is SQIVND (reference sequence). Trimming took 5 bases from V and 8 from J; bases not matched to a gene: 13. The CDR3 spells CASSVPGQGVGGYTF. The CDR3, as DNA: TGTGCCAGTAGTGTTCCCGGACAGGGCGTCGGAGGCTACACCTTC.

The chain carries TRBV20-1 and TRBJ2-1; 8 positions agree with TRBD1. CDR3 size: 13 residues. Germline values: CDR1 DFQATT, CDR2 SNEGSKA (reference sequence). CDR3 sequence reads: CSARQGAGNEQFF. The CDR3 DNA is TGCAGCGCTCGGCAGGGGGCAGGGAATGAGCAGTTCTTC.

The chain combines TRBV2 with TRBJ2-3; 13 nucleotides match TRBD2. With V trimmed by 6 bases and J by 7 bases, 7 bases remained unmatched. The CDR3 is 15 amino acids. The germline V gene encodes CDR1 SNHLY and CDR2 FYNNEI. The CDR3 bases are TGTGCCAGCAGGGGGACTAGCGGGGCCTCGTATACGCAGTATTTT. This encodes CASRGTSGASYTQYF.

The table lists this clonotype with a count of one. V and J are TRBV5-1 and TRBJ2-1, with D maybe TRBD2 (6 bases). CDR1 is SGHRS and CDR2 is YFSETQ in the germline V gene. V was trimmed by 7 bases and J by 7 bases, leaving 21 bases between them. The CDR3 loop spans 15 amino acids. CDR3 bases: TGCGCCAGCCATCAAGGGGACTCGGGTAGAAATGAGCAGTTCTTC. Translated, it gives CASHQGDSGRNEQFF.

The chain uses TRBV29-1 and TRBJ2-2; D gene unclear. Germline V CDR1 and CDR2: SQVTM, ANQGSEA. V dropped 3 bases and J dropped 0 bases, with 11 bases sitting between them. The CDR3 totals 15 residues. The CDR3 sequence: CSVDDGPTNTGELFF. CDR3 sequence (DNA): TGCAGCGTTGATGACGGACCTACGAACACCGGGGAGCTGTTTTTT.

The chain is built from TRBV9 and TRBJ1-1; D is unclear. CDR3 length: 14 residues. Trimming shortened V by 0 bases and J by 4 bases, and 10 bases separated the two germline ends. The germline V gene encodes CDR1 SGDLS and CDR2 YYNGEE. CDR3 residues: CASSVEPRATEAFF. DNA for the CDR3: TGTGCCAGCAGCGTAGAGCCAAGGGCCACTGAAGCTTTCTTT. The full variable domain, in which reference TRBV9 and TRBJ1-1 provide the parts outside the CDR3, is DSGVTQTPKHLITATGQRVTLRCSPRSGDLSVYWYQQSLDQGLQFLIQYYNGEERAKGNILERFSAQQFPDLHSELNLSSLELGDSALYFCASSVEPRATEAFFGQGTRLTVV.

This clonotype was seen just once. The V gene is TRBV5-1, the J gene TRBJ1-2; no reliable D call. Germline lookup yields CDR1 SGHRS and CDR2 YFSETQ. CDR3 size: 13 residues. Trimming left V 0 bases short and J 6 bases short, with 9 bases between. The CDR3 region has the DNA TGCGCCAGCAGCTTGGATACAGAAAATGGCTACACCTTC. This encodes CASSLDTENGYTF.

The chain's CDR3 is CASSLAPRGNSPLHF. CDR3 in DNA: TGTGCCAGCAGCTTAGCGCCTAGGGGTAATTCACCCCTCCACTTT. This chain uses TRBV7-6 with TRBJ1-6; the D gene is possibly TRBD1 (5 bases). The length of the CDR3 is 15 residues. Germline assignment: CDR1 SGHVS and CDR2 FNYEAQ. Trimming cost V 0 bases and J 6 bases, with 9 bases left between them.

This chain joins TRBV30 and TRBJ1-6; 8 nucleotides agree with TRBD1. Trimming at V came to 1 base and at J to 4 bases, leaving 0 bases not matched to a gene. Germline CDR1 GTSNPN, CDR2 SVGIG (reference sequence). The CDR3 spans 14 residues. The CDR3 DNA sequence: TGTGCCTGGAGTGACAGGGGGTATAATTCACCCCTCCACTTT. Protein sequence: CAWSDRGYNSPLHF.